The 2 T cell receptor beta chains below all came from one sample that was sequenced in a study of CD8 T cells in ankylosing spondylitis. No antigen is known for these receptors. MiXCR was run by TCRdb on the 5' RACE reads, yielding one entry per CDR3 protein. The table records more than 250,000 distinct CDR3 sequences, 7% to 9% of them present only once. Findings of the study overall: The study identified a TCR beta motif of under ten highly homologous variants that appeared characteristic of ankylosing spondylitis blood.

The sample comprised blood, either unsorted or a sorted T cell fraction (not recorded which). These receptors all stem from a male donor with ankylosing spondylitis.

This clonotype showed up many times. The chain links TRBV11-3 to TRBJ2-1; D could derive from TRBD1 or TRBD2 (5 bases each). Looked up from germline, CDR1 is SGHNT and CDR2 is YENEEA. V lost 2 bases and J 7 bases, leaving 12 bases between the germline ends. CDR3 length equals 14 residues. The CDR3 here is CASSLFGDGNEQFF. The CDR3 bases are TGTGCCAGCAGCTTATTCGGGGACGGGAATGAGCAGTTCTTC.

This clonotype was observed a handful of times. The CDR3, as DNA: TGTGCCAGCAGCTCCAACTGGTTTCAGGGAGCTTTCTTT. This sequence encodes CASSSNWFQGAFF. This sequence joins TRBV7-2 and TRBJ1-1; D may be TRBD1 (5 bases). CDR1 is SGHTA and CDR2 is FQGNSA in the germline V gene. V was clipped by 4 bases and J by 10 bases, with 16 bases between them. CDR3 length equals 13 residues.